The clone carrying this TCR beta chain has only a few counts. What it binds is unknown. Using a J-beta primer mix together with a sample-barcoded 5' primer, a second PCR was run for roughly 6 to 12 cycles. Individual samples furnished no less than 2.5 million CDR3-containing paired-end reads apiece. TCRdb independently ran MiXCR on the 5' RACE reads; one entry per CDR3 protein. In the table there are approximately 2,000,000 distinct CDR3 sequences, about two fifths of which are singletons. The sample originates from a study of blood T cells in healthy people across ages. At the level of the study: Using template switching, researchers captured about one barcoded beta molecule for each two T cells.

Study-wide points: Per million T cells, the diversity of TCR beta decreased roughly linearly as age advanced. Higher diversity, along with more naive CD4+ cells, distinguished long-lived donors from aged donors.

This receptor was obtained from a human donor in good health. The sequencing sample was made of blood.

DNA of the CDR3: TGTGCCAGCAGTGGTGCCGACACCCTAAGCTCTGGGGCCAACGTCCTGACTTTC. This translates into CASSGADTLSSGANVLTF. This chain links TRBV6-2 or TRBV6-3 with TRBJ2-6; D call uncertain. The V end lost 5 bases, the J end lost 0 bases, and 17 bases lay between the germline ends. Germline CDR1 reads MNHEY; CDR2 reads SVGEGT. CDR3 length equals 18 residues.